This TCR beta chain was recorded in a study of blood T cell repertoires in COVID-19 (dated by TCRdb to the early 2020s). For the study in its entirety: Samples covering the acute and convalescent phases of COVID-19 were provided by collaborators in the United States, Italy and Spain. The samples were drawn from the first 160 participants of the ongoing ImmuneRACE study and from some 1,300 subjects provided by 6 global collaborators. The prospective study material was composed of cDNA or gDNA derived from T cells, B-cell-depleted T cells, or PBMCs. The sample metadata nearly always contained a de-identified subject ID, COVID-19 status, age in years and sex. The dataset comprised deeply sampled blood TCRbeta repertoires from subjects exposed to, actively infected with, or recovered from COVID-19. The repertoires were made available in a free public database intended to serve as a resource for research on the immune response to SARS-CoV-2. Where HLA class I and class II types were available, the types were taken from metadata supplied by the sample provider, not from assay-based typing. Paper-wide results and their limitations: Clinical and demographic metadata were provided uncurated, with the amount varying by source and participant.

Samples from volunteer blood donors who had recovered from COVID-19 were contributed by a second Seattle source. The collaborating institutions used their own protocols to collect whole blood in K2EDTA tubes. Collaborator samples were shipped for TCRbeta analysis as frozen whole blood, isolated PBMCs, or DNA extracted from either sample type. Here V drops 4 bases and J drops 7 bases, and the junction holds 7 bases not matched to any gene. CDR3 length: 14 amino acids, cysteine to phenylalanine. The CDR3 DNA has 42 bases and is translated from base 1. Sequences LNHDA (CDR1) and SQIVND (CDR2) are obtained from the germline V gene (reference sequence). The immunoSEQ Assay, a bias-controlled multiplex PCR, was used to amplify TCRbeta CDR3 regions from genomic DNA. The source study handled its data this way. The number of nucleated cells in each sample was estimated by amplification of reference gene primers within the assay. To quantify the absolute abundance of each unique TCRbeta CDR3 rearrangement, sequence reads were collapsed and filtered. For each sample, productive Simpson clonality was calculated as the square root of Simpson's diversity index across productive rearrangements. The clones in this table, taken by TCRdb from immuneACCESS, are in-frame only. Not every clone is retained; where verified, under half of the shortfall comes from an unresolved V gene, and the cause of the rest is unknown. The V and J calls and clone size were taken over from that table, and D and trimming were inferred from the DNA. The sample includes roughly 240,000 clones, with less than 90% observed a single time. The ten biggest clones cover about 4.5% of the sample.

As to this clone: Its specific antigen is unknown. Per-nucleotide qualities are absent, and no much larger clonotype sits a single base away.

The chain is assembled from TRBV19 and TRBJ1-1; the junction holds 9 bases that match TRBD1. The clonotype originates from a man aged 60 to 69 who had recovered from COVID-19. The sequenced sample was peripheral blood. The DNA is TGTGCCAGTAGTAGGCTACAGGGGGCAAATGAAGCTTTCTTT. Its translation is CASSRLQGANEAFF.